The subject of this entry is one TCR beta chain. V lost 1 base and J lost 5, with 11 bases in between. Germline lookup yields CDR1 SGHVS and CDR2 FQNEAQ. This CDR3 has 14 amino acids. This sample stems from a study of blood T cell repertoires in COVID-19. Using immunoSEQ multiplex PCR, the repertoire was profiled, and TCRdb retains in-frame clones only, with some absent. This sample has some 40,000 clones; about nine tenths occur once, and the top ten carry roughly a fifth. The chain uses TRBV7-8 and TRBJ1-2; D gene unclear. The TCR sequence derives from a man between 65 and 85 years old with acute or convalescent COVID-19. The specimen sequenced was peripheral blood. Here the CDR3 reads CASSLGAGSYGYTF. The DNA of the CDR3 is TGTGCCAGCAGCTTAGGGGCCGGTTCTTATGGCTACACCTTC. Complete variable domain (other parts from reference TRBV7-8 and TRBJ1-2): GAGVSQSPRYKVAKRGQDVALRCDPISGHVSLFWYQQALGQGPEFLTYFQNEAQLDKSGLPSDRFFAERPEGSVSTLKIQRTQQEDSAVYLCASSLGAGSYGYTFGSGTRLTVV.